A single sample gave rise to the 22 T cell receptor beta chains below, sequenced in a study of T cells in Graves' hyperthyroidism and ophthalmopathy. Amplified TCR beta CDR3 regions derived from RNA transcripts. HTBI primers were the set used in a first-round RT-PCR of the TCR CDR3. TCRdb independently ran MiXCR on the multiplex PCR reads; one entry per CDR3 protein. The sample includes 620,000 or so distinct CDR3 sequences, roughly 15% of them seen just once. Sequenced material: blood. Every receptor here comes from a woman between 45 and 60 years old with Graves' ophthalmopathy.

This clonotype was detected ten times or more. CDR3 sequence: CSATRTGLNIQYF. In nucleotides, the CDR3 is TGCAGTGCCACCCGGACAGGTCTAAACATTCAGTACTTC. The rearrangement joins TRBV20-1 to TRBJ2-4; 7 bases agree with TRBD1. This CDR3 has 13 residues. The V segment lost 6 bases and the J segment 6 bases; nucleotides outside the gene matches: 8. Germline loops: CDR1 DFQATT, CDR2 SNEGSKA (reference sequence).

V gene TRBV7-2 combines with J gene TRBJ1-1; 7 bases align to TRBD1. Germline V gene lookup returns CDR1 SGHTA and CDR2 FQGNSA. The V gene end was trimmed by 6 bases and the J gene end by 0 bases; junction bases not matched to a gene: 10. The length of the CDR3 is 16 residues. As DNA, the CDR3 is TGTGCCAGCAGACCCACGACAGGGACCCTGAACACTGAAGCTTTCTTT. It specifies CASRPTTGTLNTEAFF.

This clonotype was detected ten times or more. The CDR3 spells CASSFAGVITDTQYF. The CDR3 DNA follows: TGTGCCAGCAGTTTCGCGGGAGTTATCACAGATACGCAGTATTTT. This rearrangement joins TRBV12-3 or TRBV12-4 to TRBJ2-3; 7 bases line up with TRBD2. J gave up 2 bases and V 3 bases, and 5 bases lay outside the gene matches. The CDR3 runs to 15 residues.

This clonotype was recorded at least ten times. The chain joins TRBV28 to TRBJ2-1, with a possible D match to TRBD2 (6 bases). This CDR3 is 14 amino acids long. V was shortened by 3 bases and J by 7 bases, with 13 bases between the two germline ends. CDR1 is MDHEN and CDR2 is SYDVKM in the germline V gene. The CDR3 coding sequence is TGTGCCAGCAGTTTCGGGGTAGCGGTGAATGAGCAGTTCTTC. It codes for CASSFGVAVNEQFF.

This clonotype was seen more than once but under ten times. In nucleotides, the CDR3 is TGTGCCAGCAGCCTCTCGACAGGTCATAGCAATCAGCCCCAGCATTTT. Translation: CASSLSTGHSNQPQHF. This chain connects TRBV28 to TRBJ1-5; tentatively, D is TRBD1 (6 bases). The germline gives CDR1 MDHEN, CDR2 SYDVKM. The CDR3 contains 16 residues. Trimming stripped 6 bases from V and 0 bases from J, with 15 bases between.

In its sample, this clonotype was seen many times. This chain links TRBV18 with TRBJ2-1, with 9 nucleotides matching TRBD2. Germline V lookup: CDR1 KGHSH, CDR2 LQKENI. Trimming removed 2 bases from V and 8 bases from J; junction bases left unmatched: 10. This CDR3 comprises 16 residues. The CDR3: CASSPGTAGGPHEQFF. DNA of the CDR3: TGTGCCAGCTCACCAGGGACGGCGGGAGGGCCCCATGAGCAGTTCTTC.

This chain uses TRBV6-2 or TRBV6-3 with TRBJ2-1, with D possibly being TRBD2 (6 bases). The CDR3 totals 15 residues. Germline values: CDR1 MNHEY, CDR2 SVGEGT. V lost 3 bases, J lost 2 bases, and 11 bases lay in between. CDR3 DNA sequence: TGTGCCAGCAGTTATGACGGGAGACCCTACAATGAGCAGTTCTTC. Its translation is CASSYDGRPYNEQFF.

This clonotype has ten or more counts. The V and J genes are TRBV7-3 and TRBJ1-6; no clear D. Trimming took off 5 bases at V and 9 bases at J, with 11 bases between the two ends. Germline V gene lookup returns CDR1 SGHTA and CDR2 FQGTGA. The CDR3 covers 13 residues. CDR3 nucleotide sequence: TGTGCCAGCAGCGCCGACCCGAGTTCACCCCTCCACTTT. Amino acids: CASSADPSSPLHF.

In its sample, this clonotype was seen a few times. CDR3 protein: CASSPFRAAGYEQYF. CDR3 sequence (DNA): TGTGCCAGCAGCCCCTTCCGAGCGGCAGGATACGAGCAGTACTTC. This chain connects TRBV14 to TRBJ2-7; a weak D match, TRBD2 (5 bases). CDR3 size: 15 residues. V shed 4 bases and J shed 4 bases, with 17 bases lying between them. The germline CDR1 and CDR2 sequences are SGHDN and FVKESK. Variable domain in full (rest from reference TRBV14 and TRBJ2-7): EAGVTQFPSHSVIEKGQTVTLRCDPISGHDNLYWYRRVMGKEIKFLLHFVKESKQDESGMPNNRFLAERTGGTYSTLKVQPAELEDSGVYFCASSPFRAAGYEQYFGPGTRLTVT.

The chain carries TRBV18 and TRBJ1-2, with 8 bases lining up with TRBD1. The germline V gene encodes CDR1 KGHSH and CDR2 LQKENI. Unmatched junction bases numbered 9, after V lost 4 bases and J lost 5 bases. The length of the CDR3 is 15 residues. CDR3 in amino acids: CASSRPRTGLYGYTF. The CDR3 region has the DNA TGTGCCAGCTCACGGCCGAGGACAGGGTTGTATGGCTACACCTTC.

The chain uses TRBV19 and TRBJ1-5; 10 bases agree with TRBD1. CDR3 length: 17 amino acids. Unmatched junction bases numbered 6, after V lost 4 bases and J lost 0 bases. Germline V gene lookup returns CDR1 LNHDA and CDR2 SQIVND (reference sequence). CDR3 loop: CASSRGQGFASNQPQHF. The CDR3 nucleotides read TGTGCCAGTAGTAGGGGACAGGGGTTCGCTAGCAATCAGCCCCAGCATTTT.

Remarks on this clonotype: A clone one base away is much larger, so this may be a read error. V usage is TRBV20-1 and J usage is TRBJ2-1, with D unclear. The length of the CDR3 is 12 residues. Germline V gene lookup returns CDR1 DFQATT and CDR2 SNEGSKA (reference sequence). This CDR3 is CGASLADNEQFF. CDR3 nucleotide sequence: TGCGGTGCTTCCTTGGCAGACAATGAGCAGTTCTTC.

This clonotype occurred many times. The chain recombines TRBV28 with TRBJ1-4; 8 positions match TRBD1. Germline V gene data show CDR1 as MDHEN and CDR2 as SYDVKM. The CDR3 contains 13 residues. V gave up 6 bases and J gave up 5 bases; unmatched junction bases: 2. The CDR3 DNA is TGTGCCAGCAGCCGGACAGGGAATGAAAAACTGTTTTTT. Translating it yields CASSRTGNEKLFF.

Many counts were recorded for this clonotype. The V and J genes are TRBV2 and TRBJ2-7; 7 bases align to TRBD1. The CDR3 has 13 residues. CDR1 and CDR2 from the germline V gene are SNHLY and FYNNEI. J gave up 2 bases and V 6 bases, and 4 bases lay outside the gene matches. CDR3 DNA sequence: TGTGCCAGCAGCGGGACAGCCCCCTACGAGCAGTACTTC. Encoded protein: CASSGTAPYEQYF.

Ten or more counts support this clonotype. The chain carries TRBV2 and TRBJ1-5; D remains ambiguous. V was clipped by 6 bases and J by 4 bases, with 22 bases between them. This CDR3 is 17 amino acids long. CDR1 SNHLY and CDR2 FYNNEI come from the germline V gene. The CDR3 nucleotides read TGTGCCAGCAGGCCCGTCCGTGACAAAGGTCCGAATCAGCCCCAGCATTTT. It codes for CASRPVRDKGPNQPQHF.

This clonotype turned up a few times. J is TRBJ2-5 and V is TRBV7-9; TRBD2 is a possible D gene (6 bases). V was cut by 2 bases and J by 5 bases, with 12 bases left in between. This CDR3 spans 14 amino acids. Looked up from germline, CDR1 is SEHNR and CDR2 is FQNEAQ (reference sequence). The CDR3 nucleotides are TGTGCCAGCAGCTTACTAGCGAATTGGGAGACCCAGTACTTC. Protein: CASSLLANWETQYF. Supplemented by reference TRBV7-9 and TRBJ2-5, the full variable domain reads DTGVSQNPRHKITKRGQNVTFRCDPISEHNRLYWYRQTLGQGPEFLTYFQNEAQLEKSRLLSDRFSAERPKGSFSTLEIQRTEQGDSAMYLCASSLLANWETQYFGPGTRLLVL.

The CDR3 sequence: CAWTRFVNYGYTF. The DNA for the CDR3 is TGTGCCTGGACCAGGTTTGTGAACTATGGCTACACCTTC. V usage is TRBV30 and J usage is TRBJ1-2; no clear D gene. Germline V gene sequence: CDR1 GTSNPN, CDR2 SVGIG (reference sequence). The CDR3 length is 13 residues. V lost 4 bases and J lost 2, with 11 bases in between. The complete variable domain, with remaining parts taken from reference TRBV30 and TRBJ1-2, reads SQTIHQWPATLVQPVGSPLSLECTVEGTSNPNLYWYRQAAGRGLQLLFYSVGIGQISSEVPQNLSASRPQDRQFILSSKKLLLSDSGFYLCAWTRFVNYGYTFGSGTRLTVV.

This clonotype was detected ten times or more. The V gene is TRBV14, the J gene TRBJ2-3; D is possibly TRBD1 (5 bases). CDR3 length: 17 residues. Trimming took 5 bases from V and 2 from J, leaving 20 bases between them. CDR1 and CDR2 (germline): SGHDN, FVKESK. The CDR3 DNA reads as TGTGCCAGCAGCTATACGATGACAGTTACCCACACAGATACGCAGTATTTT. Encoded protein: CASSYTMTVTHTDTQYF.

This clonotype was detected only a few times. The gene calls are TRBV4-3 and TRBJ2-1; D gene uncertain. The V end was cut by 2 bases, the J end by 8 bases, with 10 bases between. Germline V lookup: CDR1 LGHNA, CDR2 YSLEER. The CDR3 consists of 13 residues. CDR3 sequence: CASSQSPYDEQFF. In nucleotides, the CDR3 is TGCGCCAGCAGCCAATCTCCTTACGATGAGCAGTTCTTC.

This sequence joins TRBV27 and TRBJ2-2, with D uncertain. The V gene's germline CDR1 is MNHEY and CDR2 SMNVEV (reference sequence). This CDR3 comprises 14 residues. V was shortened by 4 bases and J by 5 bases, with 11 bases between the two germline ends. The CDR3 nucleotides are TGTGCCAGCAGTTCCCAAACCCTTACCGGGGAGCTGTTTTTT. Protein: CASSSQTLTGELFF.

This clonotype was seen at least ten times. This chain connects TRBV7-9 to TRBJ1-6; a possible D gene is TRBD1 (6 bases). V was shortened by 5 bases and J by 7 bases, with 9 bases between the two germline ends. The CDR3 spans 13 residues. Germline lookup yields CDR1 SEHNR and CDR2 FQNEAQ (reference sequence). CDR3 sequence (DNA): TGTGCCAGCAGCCTACAGGGAAATTCACCCCTCCACTTT. This translates into CASSLQGNSPLHF.

This clonotype was counted between two and nine times. V and J are TRBV7-2 and TRBJ2-1, with 11 positions matching TRBD2. The CDR3 extends over 17 amino acids. With V trimmed by 5 bases and J by 2 bases, 8 bases remained unmatched. Germline V CDR1 and CDR2: SGHTA, FQGNSA. CDR3 bases: TGTGCCAGCAGCAAAAGTACTAGCGGGAGAACCTACAATGAGCAGTTCTTC. Amino acid sequence: CASSKSTSGRTYNEQFF.